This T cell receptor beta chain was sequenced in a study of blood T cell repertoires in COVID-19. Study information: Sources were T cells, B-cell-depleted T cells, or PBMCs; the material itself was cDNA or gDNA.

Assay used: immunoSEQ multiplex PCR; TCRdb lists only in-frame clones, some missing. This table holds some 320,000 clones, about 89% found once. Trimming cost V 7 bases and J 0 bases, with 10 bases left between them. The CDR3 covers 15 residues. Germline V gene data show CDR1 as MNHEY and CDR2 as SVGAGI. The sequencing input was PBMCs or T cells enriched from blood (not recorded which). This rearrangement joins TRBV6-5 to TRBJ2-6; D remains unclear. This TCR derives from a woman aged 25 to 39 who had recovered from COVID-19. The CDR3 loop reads CASTPESSGANVLTF. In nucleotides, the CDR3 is TGTGCCAGCACCCCCGAGAGCTCTGGGGCCAACGTCCTGACTTTC.